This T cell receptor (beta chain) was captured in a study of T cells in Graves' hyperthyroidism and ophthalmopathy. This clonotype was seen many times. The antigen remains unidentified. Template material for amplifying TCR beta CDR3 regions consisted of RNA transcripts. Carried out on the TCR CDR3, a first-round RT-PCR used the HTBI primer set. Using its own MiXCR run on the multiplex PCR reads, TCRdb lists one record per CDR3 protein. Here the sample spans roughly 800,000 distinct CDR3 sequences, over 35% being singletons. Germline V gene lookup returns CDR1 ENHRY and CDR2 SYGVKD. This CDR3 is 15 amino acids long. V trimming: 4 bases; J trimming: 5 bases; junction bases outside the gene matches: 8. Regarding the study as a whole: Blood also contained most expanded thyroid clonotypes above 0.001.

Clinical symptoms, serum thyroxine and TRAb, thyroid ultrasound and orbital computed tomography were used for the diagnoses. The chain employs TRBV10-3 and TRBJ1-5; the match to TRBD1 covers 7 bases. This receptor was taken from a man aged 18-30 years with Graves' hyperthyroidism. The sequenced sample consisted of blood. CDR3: CAISGGAGGDQPQHF. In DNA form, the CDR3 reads TGTGCCATCAGTGGAGGGGCAGGGGGTGATCAGCCCCAGCATTTT.